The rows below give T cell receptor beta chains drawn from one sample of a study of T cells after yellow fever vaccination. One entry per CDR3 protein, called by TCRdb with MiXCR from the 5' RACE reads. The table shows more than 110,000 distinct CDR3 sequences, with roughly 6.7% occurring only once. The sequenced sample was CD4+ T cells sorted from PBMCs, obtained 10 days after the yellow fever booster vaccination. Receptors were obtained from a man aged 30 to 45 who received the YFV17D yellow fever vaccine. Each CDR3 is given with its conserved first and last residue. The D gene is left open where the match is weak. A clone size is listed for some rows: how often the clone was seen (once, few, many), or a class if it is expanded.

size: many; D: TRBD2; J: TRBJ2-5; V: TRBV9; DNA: TGTGCCAGCAGCGTAGCGCCGAGGACTAGCGGGATGCAAGAGACCCAGTACTTC; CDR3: CASSVAPRTSGMQETQYF
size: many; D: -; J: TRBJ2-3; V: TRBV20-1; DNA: TGCAGTGCGCGAACGTCCGGGGACCCCGCAGATACGCAGTATTTT; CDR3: CSARTSGDPADTQYF
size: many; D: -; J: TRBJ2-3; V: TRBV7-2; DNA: TGTGCCAGCAGCTTAGTGGGGGGCAACACAGATACGCAGTATTTT; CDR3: CASSLVGGNTDTQYF
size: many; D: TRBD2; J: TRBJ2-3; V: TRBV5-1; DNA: TGCGCCAGCAGGCCGGGACTAGCGTTACCAGATACGCAGTATTTT; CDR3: CASRPGLALPDTQYF
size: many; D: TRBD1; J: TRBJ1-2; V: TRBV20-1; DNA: TGCAGTGCTAGAGACCGGAGGGGGCCGGGCAGCAATGGGGGCTACACCTTC; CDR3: CSARDRRGPGSNGGYTF
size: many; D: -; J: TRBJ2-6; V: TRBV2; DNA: TGTGCCAGCAGAGAACAGAGCTCTGGGGCCAACGTCCTGACTTTC; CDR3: CASREQSSGANVLTF
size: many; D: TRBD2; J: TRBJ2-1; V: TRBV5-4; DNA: TGTGCCAGCAGCTCTCGAGATAGCGGGAGGGCTCTGGACAATGAGCAGTTCTTC; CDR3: CASSSRDSGRALDNEQFF
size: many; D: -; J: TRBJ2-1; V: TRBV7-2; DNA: TGTGCCAGCAGCTTCCGGACTACTTACAATGAGCAGTTCTTC; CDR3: CASSFRTTYNEQFF
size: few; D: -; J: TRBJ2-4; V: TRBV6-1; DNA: TGTGCCAGCAGAGGGGAAATTGGAAACATTCAGTACTTC; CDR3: CASRGEIGNIQYF
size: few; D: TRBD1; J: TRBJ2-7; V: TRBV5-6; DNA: TGTGCCAGCAGTCAGACAGGGCACGAGCAGTACTTC; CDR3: CASSQTGHEQYF
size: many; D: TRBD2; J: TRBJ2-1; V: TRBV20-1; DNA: TGCAGTGCTAGGGCTAGCGGTCTAACCAATGAGCAGTTCTTC; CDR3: CSARASGLTNEQFF
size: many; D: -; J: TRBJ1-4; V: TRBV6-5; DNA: TGTGCCAGCATGTTGTACAGGGTATCTGGTAATGAAAAACTGTTTTTT; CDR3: CASMLYRVSGNEKLFF
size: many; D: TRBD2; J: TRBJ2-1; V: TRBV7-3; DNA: TGTGCCAGCAGCTTAGGACTAGTCGGACCCGATGAGCAGTTCTTC; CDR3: CASSLGLVGPDEQFF
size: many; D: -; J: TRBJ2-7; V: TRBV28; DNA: TGTGCCAGCAGTTTACCAGGGGGGCTCTCCTACGAGCAGTACTTC; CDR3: CASSLPGGLSYEQYF
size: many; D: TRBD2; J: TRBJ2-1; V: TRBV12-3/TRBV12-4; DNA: TGTGCCAGCAGTTTAGCGGTACTAGCGGGAGGCTCCAATGAGCAGTTCTTC; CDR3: CASSLAVLAGGSNEQFF
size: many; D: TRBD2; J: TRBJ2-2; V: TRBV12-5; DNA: TGTGCTAGTCGAATCGGACTAGCGGCGAACACCGGGGAGCTGTTTTTT; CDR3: CASRIGLAANTGELFF
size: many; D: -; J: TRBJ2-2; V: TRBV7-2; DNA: TGTGCCAGCAGCAACGGGGAGCTGTTTTTT; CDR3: CASSNGELFF
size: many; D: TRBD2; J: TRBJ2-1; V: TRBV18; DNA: TGTGCCAGCTCACCACTTCTAGGACTAGCGAACAATGAGCAGTTCTTC; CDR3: CASSPLLGLANNEQFF
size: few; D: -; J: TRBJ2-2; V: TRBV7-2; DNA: TGTGCCAGCAGCACCCCGGGAGCGGCCGGGGAGCTGTTTTTT; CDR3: CASSTPGAAGELFF
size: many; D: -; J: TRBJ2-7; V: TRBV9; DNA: TGTGCCAGCTCCCCAATGGGGAGCTCCTACGAGCAGTACTTC; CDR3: CASSPMGSSYEQYF
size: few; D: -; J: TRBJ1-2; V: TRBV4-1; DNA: TGCGCCAGCAGCCAAGTACACGGCCTTAACTATGGCTACACCTTC; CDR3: CASSQVHGLNYGYTF
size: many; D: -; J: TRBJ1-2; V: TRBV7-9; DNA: TGTGCCAGCAGCCCTCGGGCCTCGACCTATGGCTACACCTTC; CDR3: CASSPRASTYGYTF
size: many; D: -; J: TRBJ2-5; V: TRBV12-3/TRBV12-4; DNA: TGTGCCAGCAGTCGCAGCGGAGAAGAGACCCAGTACTTC; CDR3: CASSRSGEETQYF
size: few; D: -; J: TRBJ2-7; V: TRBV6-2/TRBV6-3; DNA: TGTGCCAGCCAAGACCCAAGGGGGGGACAGCGCTACGAGCAGTACTTC; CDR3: CASQDPRGGQRYEQYF
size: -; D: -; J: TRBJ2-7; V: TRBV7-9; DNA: TGTGCCAGCAGCTTAGGTCATCCTTCCGAGCAGTACTTC; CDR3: CASSLGHPSEQYF
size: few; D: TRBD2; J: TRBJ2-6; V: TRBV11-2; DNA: TGTGCCAGCAGCTTAGTGGGAGGGACTAGCGGGGGAAGGGCCAACGTCCTGACTTTC; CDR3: CASSLVGGTSGGRANVLTF
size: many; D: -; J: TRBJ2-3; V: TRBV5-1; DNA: TGCGCCAGCGGGCCTGTGGGGGACGGCACAGATACGCAGTATTTT; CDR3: CASGPVGDGTDTQYF
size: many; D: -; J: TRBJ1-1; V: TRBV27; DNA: TGTGCCAGCAGTTCGACAAGGAACACTGAAGCTTTCTTT; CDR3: CASSSTRNTEAFF
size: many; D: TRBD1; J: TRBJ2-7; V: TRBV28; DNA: TGTGCCAGCAGTGCCTTGAGGGGGACAGCCTACGAGCAGTACTTC; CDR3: CASSALRGTAYEQYF
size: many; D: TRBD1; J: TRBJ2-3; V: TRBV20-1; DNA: TGCAGTGCTAATGGACAGGGAGGAGATACGCAGTATTTT; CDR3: CSANGQGGDTQYF
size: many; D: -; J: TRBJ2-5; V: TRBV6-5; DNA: TGTGCCAGCAGTTACGGCTGGGCAAAAACGACCCAGTACTTC; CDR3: CASSYGWAKTTQYF
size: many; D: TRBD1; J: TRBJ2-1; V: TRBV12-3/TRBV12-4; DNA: TGTGCCAGCAGACAGGACAGGGTCACCTACAATGAGCAGTTCTTC; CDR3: CASRQDRVTYNEQFF
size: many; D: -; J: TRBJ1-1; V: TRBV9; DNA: TGTGCCAGCAGCGTAGCAGGGGCCCATTCGAACACTGAAGCTTTCTTT; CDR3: CASSVAGAHSNTEAFF
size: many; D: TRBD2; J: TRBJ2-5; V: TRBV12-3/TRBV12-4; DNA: TGTGCCAGCAGTTTACGCGGGAGGGCCCAAGAGACCCAGTACTTC; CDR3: CASSLRGRAQETQYF
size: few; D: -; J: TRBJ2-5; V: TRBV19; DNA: TGTGCCAGTAGTATTCGAGGGAGGTACCAAGAGACCCAGTACTTC; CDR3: CASSIRGRYQETQYF
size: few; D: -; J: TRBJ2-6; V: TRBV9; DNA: TGTGCCAGCAGCGAAAACATGGGTAGGGGGGACTCTGGGGCCAACGTCCTGACTTTC; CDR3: CASSENMGRGDSGANVLTF
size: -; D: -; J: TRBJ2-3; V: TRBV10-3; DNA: TGTGCCATCAGTGAGTCTACGGGACTGAGCACAGATACGCAGTATTTT; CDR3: CAISESTGLSTDTQYF
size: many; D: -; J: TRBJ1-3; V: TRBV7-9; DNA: TGTGCCAGCAGCTTTGCGGGAGCTGGAAACACCATATATTTT; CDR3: CASSFAGAGNTIYF
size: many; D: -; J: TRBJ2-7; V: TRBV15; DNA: TGTGCCACCAGCAGCGCCGGGACACCTTCCTACGAGCAGTACTTC; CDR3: CATSSAGTPSYEQYF
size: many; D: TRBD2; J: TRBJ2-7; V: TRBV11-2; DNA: TGTGCCAGCAGCTTTGGGACTAGCGGGAGCCTAAAGTTC; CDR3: CASSFGTSGSLKF
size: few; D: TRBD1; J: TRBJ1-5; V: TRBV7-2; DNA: TGTGCCAGCAGCTTGGGGGGACAGTCAAGGGGAGCTCAGCCCCAGCATTTT; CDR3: CASSLGGQSRGAQPQHF
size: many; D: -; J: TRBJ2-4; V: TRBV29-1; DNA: TGCAGCGTCAGGTTGTCCCCGGAGAACATTCAGTACTTC; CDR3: CSVRLSPENIQYF
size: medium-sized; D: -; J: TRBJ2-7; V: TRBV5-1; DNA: TGTGCCAGCAGCTCCTCCTACGAGCAGTACTTC; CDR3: CASSSSYEQYF